Shown below are 5 T cell receptor beta chains from a single sample sequenced in a study of T-cell memory formation after mild COVID-19. TCRdb re-called the 5' RACE reads with MiXCR, one entry per CDR3 protein. The profile covers 400,000 to 550,000 distinct CDR3 sequences, with 20% to 25% appearing a single time and under 15% taken by the ten largest. Source material: PBMCs or a T cell subset sorted from them (not recorded which). The receptors derive from an adult woman who had mild COVID-19 (a few samples of this study predate the infection). Cell type and time point are not known.

This chain uses TRBV10-3 with TRBJ2-7, with 7 bases aligning to TRBD2. The V gene's germline CDR1 is ENHRY and CDR2 SYGVKD. V shed 2 bases and J 2 bases; nucleotides not matched to a gene: 3. This CDR3 spans 14 amino acids. The CDR3 DNA reads as TGTGCCATCAGTGAGAAGCGGGACCCCTACGAGCAGTACTTC. Its protein is CAISEKRDPYEQYF.

This clonotype was seen ten or more times. The chain recombines TRBV5-1 with TRBJ1-1; no definite D call. The CDR3 is 15 residues long. Germline CDR1 reads SGHRS; CDR2 reads YFSETQ. Trimming took off 4 bases at V and 5 bases at J, with 18 bases between the two ends. The chain's CDR3 is CASSHFTSGLTEAFF. The DNA of the CDR3 is TGCGCCAGCAGCCACTTCACGAGCGGACTAACTGAAGCTTTCTTT.

The chain links TRBV5-1 to TRBJ2-5; 14 nucleotides align to TRBD2. The CDR3 has 17 amino acids. The J segment lost 2 bases and the V segment lost 4 bases, leaving 7 bases of the junction unmatched. Looked up from germline, CDR1 is SGHRS and CDR2 is YFSETQ. CDR3 region: CASSPGTSGSPQETQYF. The CDR3 region has the DNA TGCGCCAGCAGCCCTGGGACTAGCGGGAGCCCTCAAGAGACCCAGTACTTC.

The sample holds a few counts of this clonotype. The genes are TRBV11-3 and TRBJ2-3, with 8 bases that match TRBD1. The CDR3 length is 15 residues. Germline trimming cut 1 base from V and 2 bases from J; bases unmatched to any gene: 2. Germline V gives CDR1 SGHNT, CDR2 YENEEA. Here the CDR3 DNA reads TGTGCCAGCAGCTTAGGGACAGGGACCACAGATACGCAGTATTTT. The encoded protein is CASSLGTGTTDTQYF.

This clonotype was seen only a few times. The J gene is TRBJ2-5, the V gene TRBV12-3 or TRBV12-4, with D perhaps TRBD2 (6 bases). V shed 8 bases and J shed 5 bases, with 12 bases lying between them. This CDR3 has 12 amino acids. CDR3: CASGPREETQYF. In DNA form, the CDR3 reads TGTGCCAGCGGCCCCCGGGAGGAGACCCAGTACTTC.